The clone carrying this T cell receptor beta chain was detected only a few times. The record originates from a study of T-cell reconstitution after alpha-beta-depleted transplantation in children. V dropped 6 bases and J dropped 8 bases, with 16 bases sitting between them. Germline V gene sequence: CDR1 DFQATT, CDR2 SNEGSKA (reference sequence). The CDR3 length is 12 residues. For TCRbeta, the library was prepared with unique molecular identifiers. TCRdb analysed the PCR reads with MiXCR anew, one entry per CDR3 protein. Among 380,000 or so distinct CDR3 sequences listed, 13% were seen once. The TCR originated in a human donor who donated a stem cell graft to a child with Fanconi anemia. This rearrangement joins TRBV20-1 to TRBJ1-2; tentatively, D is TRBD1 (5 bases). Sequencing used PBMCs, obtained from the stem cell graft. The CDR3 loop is CSAPGEGAGYTF. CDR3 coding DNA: TGCAGTGCCCCTGGGGAAGGGGCGGGCTACACCTTC.